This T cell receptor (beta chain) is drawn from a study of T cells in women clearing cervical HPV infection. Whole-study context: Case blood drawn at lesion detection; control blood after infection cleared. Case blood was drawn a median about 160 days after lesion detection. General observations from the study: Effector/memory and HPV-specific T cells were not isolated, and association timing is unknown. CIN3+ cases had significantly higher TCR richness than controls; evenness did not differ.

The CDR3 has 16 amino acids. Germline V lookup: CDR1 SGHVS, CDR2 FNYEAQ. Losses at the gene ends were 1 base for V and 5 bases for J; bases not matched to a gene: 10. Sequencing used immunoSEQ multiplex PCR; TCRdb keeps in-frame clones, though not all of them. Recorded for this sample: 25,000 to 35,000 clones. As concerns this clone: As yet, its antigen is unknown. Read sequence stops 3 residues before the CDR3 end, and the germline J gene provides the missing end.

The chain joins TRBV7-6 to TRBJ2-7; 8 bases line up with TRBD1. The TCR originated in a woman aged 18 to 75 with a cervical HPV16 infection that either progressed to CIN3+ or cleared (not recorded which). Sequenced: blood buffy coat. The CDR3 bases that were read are TGTGCCAGCAGCTTAGAGGTTTGGGACAGGTCCCACGAG. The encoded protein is CASSLEVWDRSHE. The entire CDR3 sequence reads CASSLEVWDRSHEQYF.